These T cell receptor beta chains were read from a single sample in a study of T-cell memory formation after mild COVID-19. TCRdb re-derived calls from the 5' RACE reads in MiXCR, one entry per CDR3 protein. Counted here are about 130,000 distinct CDR3 sequences, 16% occurring once; the ten biggest clones make up approximately 13%. Material: PBMCs or a T cell subset sorted from them (not recorded which). Receptor source: an adult woman who had mild COVID-19 (a few samples of this study predate the infection). Cell type and time point are not known. The CDR3 runs from the conserved cysteine through the conserved F or W. The order of the fields is V gene, J gene, clone size, D gene, CDR3 protein, CDR3 DNA. D genes are given only for firm matches. Clone size is not always given. Where it is, it says once, few, many or a class for expanded clones.

>TRBV5-1|TRBJ2-7|few|-
CASSFGTPGPYEQYF
TGCGCCAGCAGCTTCGGGACTCCCGGGCCCTACGAGCAGTACTTC
>TRBV29-1|TRBJ2-2|-|TRBD2
CSVEGLAGGTGELFF
TGCAGCGTTGAGGGACTAGCGGGAGGCACCGGGGAGCTGTTTTTT
>TRBV9|TRBJ1-6|few|-
CASSVRVGNSPLHF
TGTGCCAGCAGCGTAAGAGTTGGGAATTCACCCCTCCACTTT
>TRBV5-1|TRBJ1-1|few|TRBD1
CASSLTGVNTEAFF
TGCGCCAGCAGCTTAACAGGGGTGAACACTGAAGCTTTCTTT
>TRBV7-6|TRBJ2-5|-|-
CASSLFGGLQETQYF
TGTGCCAGCAGCTTGTTTGGGGGTCTCCAAGAGACCCAGTACTTC
>TRBV25-1|TRBJ2-3|-|-
CASSEKGPTTDTQYF
TGTGCCAGCAGTGAGAAGGGTCCAACCACAGATACGCAGTATTTT
>TRBV27|TRBJ1-5|-|-
CASSLLYGRQPQHF
TGTGCCAGCAGCCTCCTTTATGGAAGACAGCCCCAGCATTTT
>TRBV9|TRBJ2-1|few|-
CASSVGGRYNEQFF
TGTGCCAGCAGCGTAGGGGGGAGATACAATGAGCAGTTCTTC
>TRBV9|TRBJ2-1|-|-
CASSVGAWQFF
TGTGCCAGCAGCGTAGGGGCTTGGCAGTTCTTC
>TRBV20-1|TRBJ2-7|-|TRBD2
CSARRGRDLEQYF
TGCAGTGCTAGACGGGGGAGGGATCTCGAGCAGTACTTC
>TRBV12-3/TRBV12-4|TRBJ2-1|-|TRBD1
CASTLTGGEQFF
TGTGCCAGCACCCTTACAGGGGGCGAGCAGTTCTTC